These 27 T cell receptor beta chains were all obtained from the same sample, sequenced in a study of graft-versus-host responses after intestinal transplantation. TCRdb's copy holds only in-frame clones and misses some; the assay was immunoSEQ multiplex PCR. The table records around 96,000 clones, around nine tenths of them present only once. The sample in question was PBMCs, obtained about 450 days after intestinal transplant. Receptors were obtained from a human patient who received an intestinal transplant, so some T cells may come from the graft donor.

The V call is TRBV4-2, the J call TRBJ2-2, with D perhaps TRBD1 (6 bases). Trimming took 2 bases from V and 0 from J, leaving 10 bases between them. The germline V gene encodes CDR1 LGHNA and CDR2 YNFKEQ. The CDR3 extends over 16 amino acids. The CDR3 DNA reads TGTGCCAGCAGCCAACGTACAGGGTCGAACACCGGGGAGCTGTTTTTT. Translating it yields CASSQRTGSNTGELFF.

The CDR3 protein is CASSLERTDYGYTF. CDR3 coding DNA: TGCGCCAGCAGCTTGGAACGGACCGACTATGGCTACACCTTC. The chain couples TRBV5-1 to TRBJ1-2; D remains ambiguous. In germline, CDR1 is SGHRS, CDR2 YFSETQ. The CDR3 is made up of 14 amino acids. V shed 0 bases and J shed 3 bases, with 9 bases lying between them.

This chain joins TRBV4-1 and TRBJ1-2, with 8 bases identical to TRBD1. This CDR3 is 17 amino acids long. V trimming: 0 bases; J trimming: 5 bases; junction bases outside the gene matches: 11. The germline V gene encodes CDR1 MGHRA and CDR2 YSYEKL. This CDR3 is CASSQEPGQGTVYGYTF. Here the CDR3 DNA reads TGCGCCAGCAGCCAAGAACCCGGACAGGGTACTGTGTATGGCTACACCTTC.

This chain uses TRBV5-1 with TRBJ1-2; maybe TRBD1 (6 bases). Germline V CDR1 and CDR2: SGHRS, YFSETQ. The CDR3 spans 15 residues. Between the trimmed V and J ends, which lost 4 bases and 0 bases, there was a span of 13 bases. The CDR3 region has the DNA TGCGCCAGCAGCGTGGACAGAGCTACTAACTATGGCTACACCTTC. Encoded protein: CASSVDRATNYGYTF.

This chain links TRBV9 with TRBJ2-3; 15 nucleotides align to TRBD2. Germline CDR1 is SGDLS and CDR2 is YYNGEE. The CDR3 is 17 residues long. V lost 4 bases and J lost 2; bases outside the gene matches: 5. CDR3 residues: CASSPGLAGGYTDTQYF. CDR3 sequence (DNA): TGTGCCAGCAGCCCCGGACTAGCGGGGGGGTACACAGATACGCAGTATTTT.

The chain links TRBV7-9 to TRBJ1-1, with D perhaps matching TRBD1 (6 bases). Trimming removed 6 bases at V and 4 bases at J, with 9 bases between. Germline V lookup: CDR1 SEHNR, CDR2 FQNEAQ (reference sequence). CDR3 length equals 12 residues. In DNA form, the CDR3 reads TGTGCCAGCAGACCGACAGGCACTGAAGCTTTCTTT. Translating gives CASRPTGTEAFF.

V usage is TRBV2 and J usage is TRBJ1-5; maybe TRBD1 (5 bases). V lost 6 bases to trimming and J lost 3 bases, with 18 bases between them. The CDR3 is made up of 16 amino acids. Germline V gives CDR1 SNHLY, CDR2 FYNNEI. CDR3 in amino acids: CASRRGDRTSNQPQHF. DNA of the CDR3: TGTGCCAGCAGGCGGGGGGACCGGACCTCCAATCAGCCCCAGCATTTT.

The rearrangement joins TRBV9 to TRBJ2-2; possibly TRBD1 for D (6 bases). From germline, CDR1 is SGDLS and CDR2 YYNGEE. This CDR3 has 16 residues. The V end lost 0 bases, the J end lost 0 bases, and 9 bases lay between the germline ends. CDR3 nucleotide sequence: TGTGCCAGCAGCGTAGAGTCAGGGGCGAACACCGGGGAGCTGTTTTTT. Translated, it gives CASSVESGANTGELFF.

V is TRBV7-9 and J is TRBJ1-2; tentatively, D is TRBD1 (6 bases). CDR3 length equals 15 residues. Trimming left V 3 bases short and J 0 bases short, with 11 bases between. Germline V gives CDR1 SEHNR, CDR2 FQNEAQ (reference sequence). The DNA of the CDR3 is TGTGCCAGCAGCTTGGGGGCGGGAGCTAACTATGGCTACACCTTC. This codes for CASSLGAGANYGYTF.

The genes are TRBV9 and TRBJ1-5; D not resolved. Germline V gene sequence: CDR1 SGDLS, CDR2 YYNGEE. Trimming pared 0 bases from V and 6 bases from J, leaving 7 bases between. The CDR3 is 13 residues long. The CDR3 spells CASSVGSVQPQHF. CDR3 nucleotides: TGTGCCAGCAGCGTAGGGTCCGTTCAGCCCCAGCATTTT.

This clone appeared a single time. The genes are TRBV5-8 and TRBJ2-2, with D unclear. CDR1 SGHTS and CDR2 YDEGEE come from the germline V gene. Trimming removed 5 bases at V and 7 bases at J, with 6 bases between. The CDR3 consists of 11 residues. The CDR3 region is CASRLVGELFF. As DNA, the CDR3 is TGTGCCAGCAGGCTCGTCGGGGAGCTGTTTTTT.

J is TRBJ1-1 and V is TRBV6-5; unclear D gene. From germline, CDR1 is MNHEY and CDR2 SVGAGI. Deletions cut 2 bases from V and 1 base from J, with 8 bases between. CDR3 length: 14 amino acids. The CDR3 DNA is TGTGCCAGCAGTTACGGGAGGAGGAACACTGAAGCTTTCTTT. Protein: CASSYGRRNTEAFF.

CDR3 nucleotides: TGTGCCAGCAGTGGGTCCAGCTACGAGCAGTACTTC. Protein product: CASSGSSYEQYF. The rearrangement links TRBV2 to TRBJ2-7; D ambiguous. Trimming stripped 4 bases from V and 3 bases from J, with 7 bases between. The CDR3 is 12 amino acids. Germline V gene lookup returns CDR1 SNHLY and CDR2 FYNNEI.

The chain recombines TRBV15 with TRBJ2-7; 10 bases match TRBD2. This CDR3 has 15 amino acids. The V segment lost 1 base and the J segment 2 bases; nucleotides outside the gene matches: 2. Germline V gene lookup returns CDR1 LNHNV and CDR2 YYDKDF (reference sequence). The CDR3 DNA follows: TGTGCCACCAGCAGAGGGGGACTAGCGCCCTACGAGCAGTACTTC. The encoded protein is CATSRGGLAPYEQYF.

This sequence joins TRBV6-1 and TRBJ2-6, with no clear D. Germline V CDR1 and CDR2: MNHNS, SASEGT. Trimming stripped 6 bases from V and 4 bases from J, with 10 bases between. The CDR3 totals 14 residues. As DNA, the CDR3 is TGTGCCAGCAGACAGATATCAGGGGCCAACGTCCTGACTTTC. Translated, it gives CASRQISGANVLTF.

This chain joins TRBV18 and TRBJ2-1, with D possibly matching TRBD1 (6 bases). Germline V CDR1 and CDR2: KGHSH, LQKENI. Between the trimmed V and J ends, which lost 0 bases and 5 bases, there was a span of 14 bases. This CDR3 comprises 16 residues. The CDR3 here is CASSPPKGGWDNEQFF. In DNA, the CDR3 is TGTGCCAGCTCACCACCGAAAGGGGGTTGGGACAATGAGCAGTTCTTC.

This sequence joins TRBV4-1 and TRBJ2-1, with D perhaps matching TRBD1 (5 bases). This CDR3 spans 16 amino acids. V was shortened by 1 base and J by 3 bases, with 13 bases between the two germline ends. CDR1 and CDR2 (germline): MGHRA, YSYEKL. The CDR3 is CASSQGRQTVYNEQFF. As DNA, the CDR3 is TGCGCCAGCAGCCAAGGGAGACAGACGGTCTACAATGAGCAGTTCTTC.

The chain uses TRBV12-5 and TRBJ2-5, with D perhaps matching TRBD1 or TRBD2 (5 bases each). The tail of the sequence fits TRBJ2-7 better, so the J call may be wrong. CDR1 and CDR2 (germline): LGHNT, FRNRAP. This CDR3 has 15 residues. The CDR3 DNA sequence: TGTGCTAGTGGTGAGGATGTCGGGGCCAGCTACGAGCAGTACTTC. Translated: CASGEDVGASYEQYF.

The chain combines TRBV7-9 with TRBJ1-1; D unresolved. This CDR3 contains 12 residues. Trimming left V 4 bases short and J 5 bases short, with 8 bases between. Germline loops: CDR1 SEHNR, CDR2 FQNEAQ (reference sequence). The CDR3 region is CASSSDGTEAFF. The CDR3, as DNA: TGTGCCAGCAGCTCGGATGGGACTGAAGCTTTCTTT.

The J gene is TRBJ1-1, the V gene TRBV9, with D possibly matching TRBD1 (6 bases). The CDR3 runs 13 residues. The ends were cut back, 5 bases at V and 4 bases at J, with 12 bases in the middle. Germline V gene lookup returns CDR1 SGDLS and CDR2 YYNGEE. The CDR3 region has the DNA TGTGCCAGCAGTGACAGGAGAAGCACTGAAGCTTTCTTT. Protein product: CASSDRRSTEAFF.

The V and J genes are TRBV10-3 and TRBJ1-1; 9 bases are a match to TRBD1. This CDR3 has 12 residues. Trimming at V came to 6 bases and at J to 10 bases, leaving 6 bases not matched to a gene. CDR1 and CDR2 from the germline V gene are ENHRY and SYGVKD. CDR3 DNA: TGTGCCATCAGAGATCCGGGACAGGGAGCTTTCTTT. Protein sequence: CAIRDPGQGAFF.

This chain links TRBV5-6 with TRBJ1-5; no firm D call. The CDR3 is made up of 13 amino acids. V shed 0 bases and J shed 5 bases, with 6 bases lying between them. Germline CDR1 and CDR2: SGHDT and YYEEEE. CDR3 coding DNA: TGTGCCAGCAGCTTGGGTGTAGATCAGCCCCAGCATTTT. It codes for CASSLGVDQPQHF.

The chain has TRBV6-5 and TRBJ1-6; perhaps TRBD1 as D (5 bases). Germline V gene lookup returns CDR1 MNHEY and CDR2 SVGAGI. Trimming left V 2 bases short and J 7 bases short, with 9 bases between. The CDR3 is 14 amino acids. As DNA, the CDR3 is TGTGCCAGCAGTTACCGACAGATAAATTCACCCCTCCACTTT. Translation gives CASSYRQINSPLHF.

With respect to this clone: Other nucleotide sequences in the sample specify the same CDR3. The CDR3 sequence: CASSLVAAPNYGYTF. Here the CDR3 DNA reads TGTGCCAGCAGCTTAGTGGCAGCTCCTAACTATGGCTACACCTTC. The chain carries TRBV7-6 and TRBJ1-2, with D hard to call. This CDR3 is built from 15 residues. V was trimmed by 1 base and J by 0 bases, leaving 9 bases between them. Per the germline V gene, CDR1 is SGHVS and CDR2 is FNYEAQ.

This rearrangement joins TRBV11-2 to TRBJ1-2, with D unresolved. CDR1 is SGHAT, CDR2 FQNNGV, per germline. The CDR3 totals 13 residues. V was clipped by 8 bases and J by 2 bases, with 12 bases between them. For the CDR3, the DNA is TGTGCCAGCCGGGCGGGCAGAAACTATGGCTACACCTTC. Its protein product is CASRAGRNYGYTF.

V usage is TRBV5-1 and J usage is TRBJ1-1; D remains ambiguous. Looked up from germline, CDR1 is SGHRS and CDR2 is YFSETQ. Deletions cut 1 base from V and 9 bases from J, with 13 bases between. This CDR3 is 13 amino acids long. The CDR3 sequence is CASSLQTGSKAFF. The DNA of the CDR3 is TGCGCCAGCAGCTTGCAAACCGGGTCTAAAGCTTTCTTT. Full variable domain (remainder filled in from reference TRBV5-1 and TRBJ1-1): KAGVTQTPRYLIKTRGQQVTLSCSPISGHRSVSWYQQTPGQGLQFLFEYFSETQRNKGNFPGRFSGRQFSNSRSEMNVSTLELGDSALYLCASSLQTGSKAFFGQGTRLTVV.

The chain employs TRBV2 and TRBJ2-3; TRBD2 is a possible D gene (5 bases). CDR3 length: 13 amino acids. V shed 8 bases and J shed 0 bases, with 9 bases lying between them. Per the germline V gene, CDR1 is SNHLY and CDR2 is FYNNEI. CDR3 region: CASSLESTDTQYF. In nucleotides, the CDR3 is TGTGCCAGCTCACTAGAAAGCACAGATACGCAGTATTTT.